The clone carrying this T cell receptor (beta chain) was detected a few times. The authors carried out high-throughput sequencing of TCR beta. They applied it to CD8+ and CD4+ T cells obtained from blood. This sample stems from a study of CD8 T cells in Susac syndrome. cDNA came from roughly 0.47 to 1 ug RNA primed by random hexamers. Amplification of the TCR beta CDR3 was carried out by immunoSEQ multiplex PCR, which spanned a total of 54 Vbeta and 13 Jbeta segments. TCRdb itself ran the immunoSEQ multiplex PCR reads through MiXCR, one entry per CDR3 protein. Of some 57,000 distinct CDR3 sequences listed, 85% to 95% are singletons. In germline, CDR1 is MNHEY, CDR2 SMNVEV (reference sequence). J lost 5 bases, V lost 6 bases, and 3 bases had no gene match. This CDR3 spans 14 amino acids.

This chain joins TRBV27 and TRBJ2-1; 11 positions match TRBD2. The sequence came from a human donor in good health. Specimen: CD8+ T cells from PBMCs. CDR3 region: CASSPGLADNEQFF. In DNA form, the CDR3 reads TGTGCCAGCAGCCCGGGACTAGCGGACAATGAGCAGTTCTTC.